This TCR beta chain was documented in a study of cytomegalovirus exposure and HLA in healthy donors. The study, taken as a whole, reports: A later analysis showed that HLA-associated TCR beta chains had undergone more clonal expansion than equally common others. It was only CMV serostatus that was available as immune exposure information.

Nominal health characterized the donors when sampled, though unrecorded immune exposures were likely. The PCR had 60 Vbeta and 13 Jbeta primers. The table came from immunoSEQ multiplex PCR; TCRdb's copy has only in-frame clones and leaves some out. The sample yields about 180,000 clones, 75% seen once. Worth noting for this clone: What it recognizes is unknown.

There are 12 residues in the CDR3. Trimming took 5 bases from V and 4 from J, leaving 8 bases between them. Germline V lookup: CDR1 MDHEN, CDR2 SYDVKM. The sequencing input was PBMCs. The TCR sequence derives from a male donor in good health and CMV-seronegative. J is TRBJ1-2 and V is TRBV28; no clear D gene. The CDR3 bases are TGTGCCAGCAGTCTCCGCAGCTATGGCTACACCTTC. The encoded protein is CASSLRSYGYTF.